This TCR beta chain was sequenced for a study of shared clonotypes between healthy human individuals (dated by TCRdb to between 2020 and 2021). Regarding the research as a whole: A few men and a couple of women, aged 18 to 49 years, made up the cohort. For each donor, CD4 naive and CD4 memory were each run on three plates, CD8 naive on two plates, and CD8 memory on one plate. Blood TCR repertoires of a handful of healthy adults were deeply sequenced to estimate repertoire size and the extent of clonotype sharing between individuals. Different laboratories and diverse techniques were used to prepare libraries and sequence TCR repertoires, to increase sequencing depth and limit assay-specific biases. Between about 0.9 and 9 billion PBMCs per donor were obtained by leukapheresis. General study outcomes and caveats: Rarefaction of sorted-subset datasets indicated incomplete sequencing despite the large sequencing depth. Sampling was limited to blood, and TCR repertoires in tissue likely differ from TCR repertoires in blood. When a handful of donors were compared, the shared fraction of clonotypes was approximately 5% for naive CD4, around 3.6% for naive CD8, more than 2% for memory CD4, and 0.3% to 0.5% for memory CD8. Naive subsets generally had larger estimated clonotype richness than memory subsets did. The genetic and exposure-history diversity represented was limited by the small number of donors. Pairwise subsampling led to the expectation that sequencing depth would affect the degree of clonotype sharing among donors. Compared with non-shared clonotypes, clonotypes shared by all four sorted-subset donors had higher generation probabilities.

Using the deep immunoSEQ assay, multiplex PCR amplified TCR CDR3 regions from genomic DNA. Extracted genomic DNA from each cell subset was spread evenly across all wells of several immunoSEQ 96-well plates, with each plate serving as a replicate. For sorted subsets, each replicate PCR was loaded with about 0.2 ug genomic DNA, equivalent to some 27,000 T cell genomes. Purified libraries were measured with a Qubit 3.0 fluorometer, size-checked on a Bioanalyzer 2100, and measured again with the KAPA Library Quantification kit. Every immunoSEQ 96-well plate was sequenced on a dedicated single-read 150-cycle Illumina NextSeq 550 flow cell. As for how the authors treated the data: Because the immunoSEQ output held only junctional sequences and lacked quality scores, the filtering could not match the filtering applied to full-length reads. To assign V/J genes and CDR3, sequences were annotated using PyIR, a Python wrapper for IgBLAST v1.9, with IMGT germline references. Reads with weak V/J assignments (E-value above 1e-6), missing CDR3, stop codons, out-of-frame junctions, or ambiguous translated residues were removed. V3J clonotypes were defined as sequences sharing the same inferred V gene, J gene, and CDR3 amino acid sequence. The percentage overlap between two repertoires was calculated by dividing the number of shared unique clonotypes by the size of the smaller repertoire. Richness of each repertoire was evaluated using RTK rarefaction, the Chao1 estimator, and Recon v2.1 estimates of unobserved clonotypes. For all TCRbeta clonotypes obtained by the gDNA method from a few donors, generation probabilities were computed with OLGA. The table comes from immuneACCESS by way of TCRdb, which keeps in-frame sequences with V and J called. Part of the clones is missing from these tables; in studies checked, under half for an unresolved V gene and the rest for unknown reasons. That table furnishes V, J and clone size, whereas the DNA furnished D and trimming. This sample gives about 95,000 clones in total; approximately 61% of them show up just once. The top ten hold roughly 40% of the sample.

Reading from cysteine to phenylalanine, the CDR3 counts 13 amino acids. The entry retains the CDR3 DNA only, 39 bases that are in frame from base 1. The germline V gene specifies MGHRA as CDR1 and YSYEKL as CDR2. V ends up 6 bases short and J 2 bases short, with an unmatched junction base count of 3. Comment on this clone: Its specific antigen is unknown. Base-call qualities are not available, and no considerably larger clone is one nucleotide away.

Healthy HIV-negative adults with no recently reported acute infections or vaccinations were included as donors. Every donor was a Caucasian adult living in Nashville, Tennessee, USA. CD8 memory samples combined magnetically selected CD45RO+ cells with CCR7-negative CD45RA+ effector memory (TemRA) cells. After blood collection by leukapheresis, PBMCs were isolated using Ficoll-Histopaque density gradient centrifugation and then cryopreserved in the vapor phase of liquid nitrogen. Analytical flow cytometry was used to check the purity and quantity of every magnetically sorted T cell population. Genomic DNA was isolated from every sorted fraction and measured by UV absorbance on a Nanodrop 2000c.

The sequencing input was memory CD8+ T cells sorted from blood. The sample's cell subset or site label, in plain terms: CD45RO+ cells pooled with CCR7-negative TemRA cells. The TCR was taken from a man aged 25 to 45 in good health. The chain is assembled from TRBV4-1 and TRBJ2-7, and 8 junction bases match TRBD1. Read as DNA, the sequence is TGCGCCAGCAGTTGGGACAGGACCTACGAGCAGTACTTC. It is translated as CASSWDRTYEQYF.